Listed below are T cell receptor beta chains from one sample, sequenced in a study of cytomegalovirus exposure and HLA in healthy donors. Sequencing used immunoSEQ multiplex PCR; TCRdb keeps in-frame clones, though not all of them. The sample yields about 80,000 clones, less than 85% seen once. The sequenced sample was PBMCs. The receptors originated from a human donor in good health. CDR3s include the opening cysteine and the closing phenylalanine or tryptophan.

TRBJ2-7 | TRBV10-3 | CAISESERTSSYEQYF
TRBJ1-2 | TRBV6-5 | CASSYEPTPLYGYTF
TRBJ1-1 | TRBV25-1 | CASSEAGEYTEAFF
TRBJ1-2 | TRBV5-6 | CASSSLVASYGYTF
TRBJ1-1 | TRBV27 | CASSLQVSNTEAFF
TRBJ2-1 | TRBV19 | CASSTIPYNEQFF
TRBJ1-5 | TRBV27 | CARSLAGQDSNQPQHF
TRBJ1-2 | TRBV5-6 | CASSPRVANYGYTF
TRBJ2-7 | TRBV13 | CASSLKRHYEQYF
TRBJ1-1 | TRBV5-4 | CASSPIRGSGTEAFF
TRBJ2-7 | TRBV2 | CASRGSGQGYEQYF
TRBJ1-4 | TRBV11-2 | CASSLGGVGEKLFF
TRBJ2-1 | TRBV19 | CASSSPKPGHSYNEQFF
TRBJ1-2 | TRBV2 | CASSGDRGLDGYTF
TRBJ1-5 | TRBV6-5 | CASSQSEVSNQPQHF
TRBJ1-1 | TRBV6-6 | CASSFWGQGIEAFF
TRBJ2-7 | TRBV5-4 | CASSPGLAAYEQYF
TRBJ2-3 | TRBV6-7 | CASRDRELTSSTDTQYF
TRBJ2-1 | TRBV6-5 | CASSLTSGGYNEQFF
TRBJ2-5 | TRBV4-2 | CASSQTGTTRGETQYF
TRBJ2-1 | TRBV13 | CASSSGGTNEQFF
TRBJ2-2 | TRBV7-8 | CASSPISVGGESGELFF
TRBJ1-5 | TRBV10-3 | CAISERHRGNQPQHF
TRBJ1-4 | TRBV7-2 | CASSLVADEKLFF
TRBJ1-2 | TRBV9 | CASSASLGGSYGYTF
TRBJ2-5 | TRBV29-1 | CSVAGGVGYQETQYF
TRBJ1-2 | TRBV5-1 | CASSLLDRGANYGYTF
TRBJ1-1 | TRBV19 | CASSDRGYTEAFF
TRBJ1-3 | TRBV5-4 | CASSLVAGEPRGNTIYF
TRBJ2-7 | TRBV6-6 | CASSYSGGVYEQYF
TRBJ1-5 | TRBV19 | CASSIDQGANSNQPQHF
TRBJ2-7 | TRBV4-1 | CASSQPRDPGREQYF
TRBJ2-5 | TRBV27 | CASSATQGATQYF
TRBJ1-4 | TRBV15 | CATSRARTGLEEKLFF
TRBJ2-3 | TRBV9 | CASSVVSGGTDTQYF
TRBJ2-5 | TRBV5-1 | CASSLVGGQQETQYF
TRBJ1-1 | TRBV6-5 | CASRELQGIGTEAFF
TRBJ1-6 | TRBV6-5 | CASTTGGTNSPLHF
TRBJ2-5 | TRBV11-2 | CASSFARETQYF
TRBJ1-5 | TRBV5-6 | CASSPSRYSNQPQNF
TRBJ1-5 | TRBV7-6 | CASSSDRGRNQPQHF
TRBJ2-1 | TRBV18 | CASSPSSGGAVEQFF